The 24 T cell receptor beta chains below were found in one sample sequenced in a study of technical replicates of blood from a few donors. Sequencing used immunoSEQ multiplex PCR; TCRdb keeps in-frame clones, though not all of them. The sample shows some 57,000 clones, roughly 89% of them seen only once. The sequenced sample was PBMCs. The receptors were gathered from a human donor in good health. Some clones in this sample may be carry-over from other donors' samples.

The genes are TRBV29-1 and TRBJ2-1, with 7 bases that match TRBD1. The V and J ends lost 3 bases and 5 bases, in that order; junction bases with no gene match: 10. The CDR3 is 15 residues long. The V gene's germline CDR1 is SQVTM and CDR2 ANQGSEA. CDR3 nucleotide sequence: TGCAGCGTTGACAACAGGGGTGGCGTTAACAATGAGCAGTTCTTC. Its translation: CSVDNRGGVNNEQFF.

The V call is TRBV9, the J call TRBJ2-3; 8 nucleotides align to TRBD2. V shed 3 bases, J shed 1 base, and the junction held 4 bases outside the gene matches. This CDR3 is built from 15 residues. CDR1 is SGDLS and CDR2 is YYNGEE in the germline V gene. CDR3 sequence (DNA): TGTGCCAGCAGCGACCGAGCGGGGGGCACAGATACGCAGTATTTT. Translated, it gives CASSDRAGGTDTQYF.

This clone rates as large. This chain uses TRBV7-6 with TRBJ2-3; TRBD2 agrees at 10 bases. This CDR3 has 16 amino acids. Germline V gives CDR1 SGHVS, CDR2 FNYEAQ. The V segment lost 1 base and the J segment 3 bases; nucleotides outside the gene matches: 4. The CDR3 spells CASSLGAGGWTDTQYF. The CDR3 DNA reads TGTGCCAGCAGCTTAGGAGCGGGGGGGTGGACAGATACGCAGTATTTT. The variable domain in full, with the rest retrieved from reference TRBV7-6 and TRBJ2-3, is GAGVSQSPRYKVTKRGQDVALRCDPISGHVSLYWYRQALGQGPEFLTYFNYEAQQDKSGLPNDRFSAERPEGSISTLTIQRTEQRDSAMYRCASSLGAGGWTDTQYFGPGTRLTVL.

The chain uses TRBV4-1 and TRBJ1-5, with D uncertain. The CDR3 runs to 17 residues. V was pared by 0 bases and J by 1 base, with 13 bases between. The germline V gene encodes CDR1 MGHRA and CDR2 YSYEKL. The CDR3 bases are TGCGCCAGCAGCCAAGAAGGTGGTAGAGGCAGCAATCAGCCCCAGCATTTT. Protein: CASSQEGGRGSNQPQHF.

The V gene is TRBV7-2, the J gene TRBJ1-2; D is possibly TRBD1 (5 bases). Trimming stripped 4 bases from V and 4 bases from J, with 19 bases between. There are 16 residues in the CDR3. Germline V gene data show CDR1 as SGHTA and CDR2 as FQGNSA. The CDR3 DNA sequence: TGTGCCAGCAGCTCCCTAATAGGGGAATGGCTCTATGGCTACACCTTC. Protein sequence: CASSSLIGEWLYGYTF.

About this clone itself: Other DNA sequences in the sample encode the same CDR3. The CDR3 loop is CASSQDTGLNTEAFF. The CDR3 nucleotides read TGCGCCAGCAGCCAAGATACGGGGTTGAACACTGAAGCTTTCTTT. The gene calls are TRBV4-3 and TRBJ1-1; D is ambiguous. The CDR3 sequence is 15 residues long. Trimming took 0 bases from V and 0 from J, leaving 8 bases between them. Germline loops: CDR1 LGHNA, CDR2 YSLEER.

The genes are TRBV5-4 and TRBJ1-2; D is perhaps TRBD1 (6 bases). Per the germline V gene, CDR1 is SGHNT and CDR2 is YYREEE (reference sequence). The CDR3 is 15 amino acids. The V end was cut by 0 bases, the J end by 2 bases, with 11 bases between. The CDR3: CASSLDREGNYGYTF. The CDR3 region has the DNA TGTGCCAGCAGCTTGGACAGGGAGGGAAACTATGGCTACACCTTC.

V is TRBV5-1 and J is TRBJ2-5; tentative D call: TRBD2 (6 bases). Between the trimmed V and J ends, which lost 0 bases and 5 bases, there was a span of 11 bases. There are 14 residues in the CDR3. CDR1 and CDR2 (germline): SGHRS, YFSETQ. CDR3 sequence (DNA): TGCGCCAGCAGCTTGGCCGCAGCGGGCGAGACCCAGTACTTC. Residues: CASSLAAAGETQYF.

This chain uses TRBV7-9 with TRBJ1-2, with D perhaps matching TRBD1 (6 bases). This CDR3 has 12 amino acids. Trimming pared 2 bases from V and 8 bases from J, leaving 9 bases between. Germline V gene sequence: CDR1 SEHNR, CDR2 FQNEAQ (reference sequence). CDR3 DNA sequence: TGTGCCAGCAGCTTAACCGGGACAGGCTACACCTTC. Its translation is CASSLTGTGYTF.

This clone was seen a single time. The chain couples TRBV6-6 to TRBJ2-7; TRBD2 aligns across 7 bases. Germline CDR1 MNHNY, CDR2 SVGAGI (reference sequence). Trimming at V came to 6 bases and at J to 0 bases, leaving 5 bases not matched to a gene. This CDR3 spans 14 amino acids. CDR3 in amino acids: CASRLAGSSYEQYF. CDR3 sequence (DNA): TGTGCCAGCAGATTAGCGGGTTCCTCCTACGAGCAGTACTTC.

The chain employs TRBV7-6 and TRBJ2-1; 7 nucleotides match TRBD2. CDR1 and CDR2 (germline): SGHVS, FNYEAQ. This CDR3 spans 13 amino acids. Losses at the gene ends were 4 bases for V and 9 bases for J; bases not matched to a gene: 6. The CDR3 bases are TGTGCCAGCAGCTCTGGACTAGAAGTTGAGCAGTTCTTC. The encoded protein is CASSSGLEVEQFF.

The CDR3: CSAKDRVGYTF. In nucleotides, the CDR3 is TGCAGTGCTAAGGACAGGGTTGGCTACACCTTC. The chain has TRBV20-1 and TRBJ1-2; 8 bases are a match to TRBD1. The CDR3 is made up of 11 amino acids. From germline, CDR1 is DFQATT and CDR2 SNEGSKA (reference sequence). V gave up 4 bases and J gave up 7 bases; unmatched junction bases: 2.

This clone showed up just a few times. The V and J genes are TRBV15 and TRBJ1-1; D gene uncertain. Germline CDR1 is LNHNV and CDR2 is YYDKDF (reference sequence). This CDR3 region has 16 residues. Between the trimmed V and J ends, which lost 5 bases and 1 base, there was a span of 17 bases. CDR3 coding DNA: TGTGCCACCAGCGGGCGGGCTTCCACTTGGAACACTGAAGCTTTCTTT. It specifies CATSGRASTWNTEAFF.

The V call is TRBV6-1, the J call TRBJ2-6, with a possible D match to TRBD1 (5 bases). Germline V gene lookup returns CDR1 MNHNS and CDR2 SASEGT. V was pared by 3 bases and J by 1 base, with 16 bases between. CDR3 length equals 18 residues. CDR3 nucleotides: TGTGCCAGCAGTGAGTGGTTACAGGTGTCATCTGGGGCCAACGTCCTGACTTTC. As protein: CASSEWLQVSSGANVLTF.

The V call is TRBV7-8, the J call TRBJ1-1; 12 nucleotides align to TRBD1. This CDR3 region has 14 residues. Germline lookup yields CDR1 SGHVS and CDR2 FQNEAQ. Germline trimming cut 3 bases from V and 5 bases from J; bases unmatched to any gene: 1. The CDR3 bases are TGTGCCAGCAGCTTGGGACAGGGGGCGACTGAAGCTTTCTTT. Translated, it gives CASSLGQGATEAFF.

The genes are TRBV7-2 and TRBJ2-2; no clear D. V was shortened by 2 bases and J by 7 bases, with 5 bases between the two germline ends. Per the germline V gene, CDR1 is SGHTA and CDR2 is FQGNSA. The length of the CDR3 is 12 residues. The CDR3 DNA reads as TGTGCCAGCAGCTTATCGGTCGGGGAGCTGTTTTTT. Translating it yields CASSLSVGELFF.

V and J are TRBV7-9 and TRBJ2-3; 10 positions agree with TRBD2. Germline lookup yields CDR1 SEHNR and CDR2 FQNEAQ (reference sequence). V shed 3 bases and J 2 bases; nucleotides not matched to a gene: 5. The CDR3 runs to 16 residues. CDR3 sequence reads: CASSLELAGYTDTQYF. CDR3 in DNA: TGTGCCAGCAGCTTGGAACTAGCGGGGTACACAGATACGCAGTATTTT.

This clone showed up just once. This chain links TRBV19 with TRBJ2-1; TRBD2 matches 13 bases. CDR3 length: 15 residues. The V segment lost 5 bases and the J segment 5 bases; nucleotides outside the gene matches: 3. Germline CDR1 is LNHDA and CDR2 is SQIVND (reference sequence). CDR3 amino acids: CASSWTSGGDNEQFF. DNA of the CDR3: TGTGCCAGTAGTTGGACTAGCGGGGGAGACAATGAGCAGTTCTTC.

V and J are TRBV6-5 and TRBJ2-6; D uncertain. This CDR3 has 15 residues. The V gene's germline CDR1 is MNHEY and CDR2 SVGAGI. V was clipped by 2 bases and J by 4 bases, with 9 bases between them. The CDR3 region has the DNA TGTGCCAGCAGTTACGAGAAATCGGGGGCCAACGTCCTGACTTTC. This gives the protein CASSYEKSGANVLTF.

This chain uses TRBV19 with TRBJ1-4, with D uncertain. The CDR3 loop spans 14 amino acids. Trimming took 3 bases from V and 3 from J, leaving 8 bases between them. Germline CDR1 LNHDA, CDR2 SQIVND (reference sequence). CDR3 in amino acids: CASSIPGSNEKLFF. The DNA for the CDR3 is TGTGCCAGTAGTATCCCGGGTTCTAATGAAAAACTGTTTTTT.

Here the CDR3 DNA reads TGTGCCAGCAGCTCGGACAGGGGAAATACGCAGTATTTT. This encodes CASSSDRGNTQYF. The chain uses TRBV7-2 and TRBJ2-3; 9 nucleotides line up with TRBD1. Unmatched junction bases numbered 3, after V lost 4 bases and J lost 7 bases. CDR1 SGHTA and CDR2 FQGNSA come from the germline V gene. The CDR3 contains 13 residues. Using reference TRBV7-2 and TRBJ2-3 for the parts outside the CDR3, the full variable domain is GAGVSQSPSNKVTEKGKDVELRCDPISGHTALYWYRQSLGQGLEFLIYFQGNSAPDKSGLPSDRFSAERTGGSVSTLTIQRTQQEDSAVYLCASSSDRGNTQYFGPGTRLTVL.

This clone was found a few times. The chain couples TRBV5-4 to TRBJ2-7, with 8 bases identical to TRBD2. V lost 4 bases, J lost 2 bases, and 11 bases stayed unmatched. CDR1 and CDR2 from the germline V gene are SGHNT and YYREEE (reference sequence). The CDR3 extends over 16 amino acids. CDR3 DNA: TGTGCCAGCAGCCCACGGGGGGGTGGGGACACCTACGAGCAGTACTTC. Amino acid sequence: CASSPRGGGDTYEQYF.

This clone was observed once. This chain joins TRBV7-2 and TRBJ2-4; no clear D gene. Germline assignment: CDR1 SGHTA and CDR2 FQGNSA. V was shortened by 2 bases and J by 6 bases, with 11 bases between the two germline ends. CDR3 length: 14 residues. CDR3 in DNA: TGTGCCAGCAGCTTAAAGAGGTCCACAAACATTCAGTACTTC. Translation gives CASSLKRSTNIQYF.

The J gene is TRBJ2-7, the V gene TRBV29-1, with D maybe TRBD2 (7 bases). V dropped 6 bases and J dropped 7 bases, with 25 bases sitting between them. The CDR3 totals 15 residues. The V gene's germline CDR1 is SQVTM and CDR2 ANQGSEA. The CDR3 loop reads CSVSPGGREIGEQYF. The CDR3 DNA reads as TGCAGCGTCTCTCCCGGGGGGCGGGAGATTGGGGAGCAGTACTTC.